These T cell receptor beta chains were read from a single sample in a study of blood T cell repertoires in COVID-19. The assay was immunoSEQ multiplex PCR, and TCRdb's table has in-frame clones only and misses some. Of fewer than 150,000 clones listed, around four fifths were seen once; the top ten hold approximately 20%. Sequencing input: PBMCs or T cells enriched from blood (not recorded which). Receptor source: a man aged 25-40 years who had recovered from COVID-19. Both conserved end residues are part of each CDR3. D genes are given only for firm matches. Clone size is stated in some rows and not others, as once, few, many or a class when expanded.

abundance	v_gene	j_gene	d_gene	CDR3nt	CDR3aa
NA	TRBV29-1	TRBJ1-4	NA	TGCAGCGTTGCCAGTGGTCTGTCGGGTGAAAAACTGTTTTTT	CSVASGLSGEKLFF
NA	TRBV5-6	TRBJ2-5	TRBD1	TGTGCCAGCAGCTCCCCGGGACAGGGTATTCAAGAGACCCAGTACTTC	CASSSPGQGIQETQYF
NA	TRBV5-6	TRBJ2-7	TRBD2	TGTGCCAGCAGCCCGGGACTAGCGGGAGCCTACGAGCAGTACTTC	CASSPGLAGAYEQYF
NA	TRBV6-1	TRBJ1-3	NA	TGTGCCAGCAGTGAGCCGACAGGTTCAGGGTCTGGAAACACCATATATTTT	CASSEPTGSGSGNTIYF
once	TRBV29-1	TRBJ2-2	NA	TGCAGCGTGTTGAGGGCCGGGGAGCTGTTTTTT	CSVLRAGELFF
NA	TRBV24-1	TRBJ2-2	NA	TGTGCCACCCCAGGCGGCCTCGGGATTGGGGAGCTGTTTTTT	CATPGGLGIGELFF
NA	TRBV19	TRBJ2-7	TRBD1	TGTGCCAGTAGTATGGGGACAGGGAGGGCCTACGAGCAGTACTTC	CASSMGTGRAYEQYF
few	TRBV19	TRBJ2-2	NA	TGTGCCGCGAAACCTAACACCGGGGAGCTGTTTTTT	CAAKPNTGELFF
NA	TRBV4-2	TRBJ2-6	TRBD2	TGTGCCAGCAGCCAAGAACTAGCGGTAAGCTCTGGGGCCAACGTCCTGACTTTC	CASSQELAVSSGANVLTF
NA	TRBV11-2	TRBJ2-7	NA	TGTGCCAGCAGCTTTGGCACAGGGTCCTACGAGCAGTACTTC	CASSFGTGSYEQYF
NA	TRBV19	TRBJ2-3	NA	TGTGCCAGTAGTATGGCGGGTACGCAGTATTTT	CASSMAGTQYF
NA	TRBV27	TRBJ1-1	TRBD1	TGTGCCAGCAGTTATCGGACAGGGGCCACTGAAGCTTTCTTT	CASSYRTGATEAFF
NA	TRBV30	TRBJ1-3	NA	TGTGCCTGGAGTGTTCGGGGAACTGGAAACACCATATATTTT	CAWSVRGTGNTIYF
NA	TRBV2	TRBJ2-1	TRBD2	TGTGCCAGCACCCCCCCGCCTAGCGGGGGACAGCAGTTCTTC	CASTPPPSGGQQFF
once	TRBV6-1	TRBJ2-1	NA	TGTGCCAGCAGTGATATTCGGGGGAGCTCCTACAATGAGCAGTTCTTC	CASSDIRGSSYNEQFF
once	TRBV7-6	TRBJ2-3	NA	TGTGCCAGCAGCTTAACAGGGACCACAATGGGCACAGATACGCAGTATTTT	CASSLTGTTMGTDTQYF
NA	TRBV4-1	TRBJ2-7	TRBD1	TGCGCCAGCAGCCAAGATAGGACAGGGGGATCCTACGAGCAGTACTTC	CASSQDRTGGSYEQYF
NA	TRBV27	TRBJ2-1	TRBD2	TGTGCCAGCAGTTTCCCGGGACTAGGGCTCAATGAGCAGTTCTTC	CASSFPGLGLNEQFF
NA	TRBV11-2	TRBJ2-5	TRBD1	TGTGCCAGCAGCCCACGGACAGGGCGAGAGACCCAGTACTTC	CASSPRTGRETQYF